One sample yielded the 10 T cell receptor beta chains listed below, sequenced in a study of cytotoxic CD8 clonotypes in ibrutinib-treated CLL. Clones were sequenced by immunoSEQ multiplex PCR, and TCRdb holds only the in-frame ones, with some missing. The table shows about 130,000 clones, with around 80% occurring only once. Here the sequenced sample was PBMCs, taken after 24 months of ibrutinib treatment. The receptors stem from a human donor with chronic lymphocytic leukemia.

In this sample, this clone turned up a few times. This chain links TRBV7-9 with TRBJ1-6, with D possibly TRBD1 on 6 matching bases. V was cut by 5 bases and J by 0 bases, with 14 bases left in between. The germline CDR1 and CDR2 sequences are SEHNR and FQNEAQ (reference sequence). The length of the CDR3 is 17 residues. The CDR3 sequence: CASSRPTGSSYNSPLHF. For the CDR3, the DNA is TGTGCCAGCAGCCGCCCTACAGGGAGCTCCTATAATTCACCCCTCCACTTT. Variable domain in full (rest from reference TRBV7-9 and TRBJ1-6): DTGVSQNPRHKITKRGQNVTFRCDPISEHNRLYWYRQTLGQGPEFLTYFQNEAQLEKSRLLSDRFSAERPKGSFSTLEIQRTEQGDSAMYLCASSRPTGSSYNSPLHFGNGTRLTVT.

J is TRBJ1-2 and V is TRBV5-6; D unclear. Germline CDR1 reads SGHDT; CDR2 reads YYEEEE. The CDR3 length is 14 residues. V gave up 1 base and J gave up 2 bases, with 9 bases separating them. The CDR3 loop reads CASSLSQFNYGYTF. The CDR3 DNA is TGTGCCAGCAGCTTGTCACAGTTCAACTATGGCTACACCTTC. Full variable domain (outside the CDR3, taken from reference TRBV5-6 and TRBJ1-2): DAGVTQSPTHLIKTRGQQVTLRCSPKSGHDTVSWYQQALGQGPQFIFQYYEEEERQRGNFPDRFSGHQFPNYSSELNVNALLLGDSALYLCASSLSQFNYGYTFGSGTRLTVV.

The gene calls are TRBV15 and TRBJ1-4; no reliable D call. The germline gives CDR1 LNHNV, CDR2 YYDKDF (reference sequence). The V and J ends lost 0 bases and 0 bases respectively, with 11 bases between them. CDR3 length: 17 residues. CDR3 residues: CATSRDQRFATNEKLFF. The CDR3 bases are TGTGCCACCAGCAGAGATCAACGGTTTGCAACTAATGAAAAACTGTTTTTT.

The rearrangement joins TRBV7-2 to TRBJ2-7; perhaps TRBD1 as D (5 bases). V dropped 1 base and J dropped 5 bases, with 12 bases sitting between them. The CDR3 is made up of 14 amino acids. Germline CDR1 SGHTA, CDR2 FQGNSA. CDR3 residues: CASSLVVGVDEQYF. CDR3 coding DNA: TGTGCCAGCAGCTTAGTAGTAGGGGTGGACGAGCAGTACTTC.

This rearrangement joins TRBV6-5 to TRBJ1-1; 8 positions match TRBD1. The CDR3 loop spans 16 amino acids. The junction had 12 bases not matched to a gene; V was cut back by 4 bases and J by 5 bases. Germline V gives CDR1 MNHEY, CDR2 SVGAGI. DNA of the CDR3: TGTGCCAGCAGTTCCCCTCTCAGGGGGCGCGGGACTGAAGCTTTCTTT. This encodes CASSSPLRGRGTEAFF.

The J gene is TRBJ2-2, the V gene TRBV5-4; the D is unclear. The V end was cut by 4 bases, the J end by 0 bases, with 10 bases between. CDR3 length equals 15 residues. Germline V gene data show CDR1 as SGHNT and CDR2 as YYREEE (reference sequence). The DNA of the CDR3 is TGTGCCAGCAGCGCCGCACTACCGAACACCGGGGAGCTGTTTTTT. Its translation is CASSAALPNTGELFF.

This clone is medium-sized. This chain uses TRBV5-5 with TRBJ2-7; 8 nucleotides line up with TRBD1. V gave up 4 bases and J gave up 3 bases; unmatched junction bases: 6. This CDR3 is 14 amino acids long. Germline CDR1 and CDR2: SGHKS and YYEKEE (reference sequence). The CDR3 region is CASSLWTGIYEQYF. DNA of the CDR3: TGTGCCAGCAGCCTCTGGACAGGGATCTACGAGCAGTACTTC.

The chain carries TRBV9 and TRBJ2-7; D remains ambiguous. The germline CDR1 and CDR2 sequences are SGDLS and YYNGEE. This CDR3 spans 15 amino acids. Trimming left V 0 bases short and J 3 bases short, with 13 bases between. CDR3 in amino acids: CASSVGIASDYEQYF. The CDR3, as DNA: TGTGCCAGCAGCGTAGGGATAGCCTCGGACTACGAGCAGTACTTC.

Written as DNA, the CDR3 is TGTGCCAGCTCACCAATTGGGAGCACTGGAAACACCATATATTTT. Translating it yields CASSPIGSTGNTIYF. The chain joins TRBV18 to TRBJ1-3; no clear D gene. CDR1 is KGHSH and CDR2 is LQKENI in the germline V gene. V lost 2 bases to trimming and J lost 2 bases, with 10 bases between them. The CDR3 spans 15 residues.

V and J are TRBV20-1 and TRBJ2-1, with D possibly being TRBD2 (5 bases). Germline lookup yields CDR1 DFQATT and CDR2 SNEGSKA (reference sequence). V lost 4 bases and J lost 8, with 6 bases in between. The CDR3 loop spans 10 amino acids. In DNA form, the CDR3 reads TGCAGTGCTACCGGGGATGAGCAGTTCTTC. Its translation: CSATGDEQFF.